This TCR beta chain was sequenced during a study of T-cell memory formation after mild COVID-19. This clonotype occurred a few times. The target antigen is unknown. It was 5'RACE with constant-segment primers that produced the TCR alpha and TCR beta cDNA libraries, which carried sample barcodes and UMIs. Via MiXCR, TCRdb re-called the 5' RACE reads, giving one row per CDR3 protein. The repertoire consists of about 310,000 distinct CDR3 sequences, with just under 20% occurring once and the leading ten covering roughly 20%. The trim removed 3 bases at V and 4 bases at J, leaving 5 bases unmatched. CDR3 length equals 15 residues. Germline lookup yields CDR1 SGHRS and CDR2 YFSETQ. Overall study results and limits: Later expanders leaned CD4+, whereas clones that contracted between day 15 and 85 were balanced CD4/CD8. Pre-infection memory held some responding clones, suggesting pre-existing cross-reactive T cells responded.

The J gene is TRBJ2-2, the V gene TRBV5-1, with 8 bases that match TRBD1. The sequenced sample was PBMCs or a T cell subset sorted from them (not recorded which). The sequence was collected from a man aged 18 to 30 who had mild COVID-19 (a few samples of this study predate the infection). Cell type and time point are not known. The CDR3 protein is CASSSGQGPTGELFF. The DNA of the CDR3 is TGCGCCAGCAGCTCCGGACAGGGCCCCACCGGGGAGCTGTTTTTT.